A selection of T cell receptor beta chains follows, all from one sample in a study of T cell responses to AZD1222 COVID-19 vaccine. Profiled with immunoSEQ multiplex PCR; TCRdb holds only in-frame clones, not every one. The sample has about 170,000 clones; around nine tenths are singletons. The sample in question was peripheral blood, obtained 28 days after the second AZD1222 dose. Source of these receptors: an adult who received the AZD1222 COVID-19 vaccine. Both conserved end residues are part of each CDR3. D genes are given only for firm matches. Clone sizes are given selectively: once, few, many, or a class where the clone is expanded.

cdr3_aa	cdr3_nt	v_call	j_call	d_call	clone_size
CASSDRDRQLWTDTQYF	TGCGCCAGCAGCGACCGGGACAGGCAGTTGTGGACAGATACGCAGTATTTT	TRBV5-1	TRBJ2-3	TRBD1	once
CASSLLTYSGNTIYF	TGTGCCAGCAGTTTACTTACTTACTCTGGAAACACCATATATTTT	TRBV28	TRBJ1-3	NA	NA
CASSLGGLAGAYGGELFF	TGTGCCAGCAGCTTAGGAGGACTAGCGGGGGCCTACGGCGGGGAGCTGTTTTTT	TRBV7-2	TRBJ2-2	TRBD2	NA
CASLGSSRADDYGYTF	TGCGCCAGCCTCGGAAGTTCGCGGGCGGACGACTATGGCTACACCTTC	TRBV10-2	TRBJ1-2	NA	NA
CASSEGAPGYTF	TGCGCCAGCAGCGAGGGGGCTCCCGGCTACACCTTC	TRBV5-1	TRBJ1-2	TRBD1	NA
CASSPISAGPRDHTQYF	TGTGCCAGCTCACCCATATCAGCGGGGCCGAGGGATCATACGCAGTATTTT	TRBV18	TRBJ2-3	TRBD2	NA
CASSSTGTGAFKAFF	TGTGCCAGCAGCTCAACCGGGACAGGGGCGTTCAAAGCTTTCTTT	TRBV7-9	TRBJ1-1	TRBD1	NA
CASRAAETGGYTF	TGTGCCAGCAGGGCCGCTGAGACGGGTGGCTACACCTTC	TRBV2	TRBJ1-2	NA	few
CASSFRQPNQPQHF	TGTGCCAGCAGCTTCCGACAACCCAATCAGCCCCAGCATTTT	TRBV7-8	TRBJ1-5	NA	NA
CASSTRIGLNSPLHF	TGTGCCAGCAGCACAAGGATCGGTTTGAATTCACCCCTCCACTTT	TRBV11-2	TRBJ1-6	NA	NA
CASSQAFLNEKLFF	TGCGCCAGCAGCCAGGCGTTCCTTAATGAAAAACTGTTTTTT	TRBV5-1	TRBJ1-4	NA	NA
CSVKGGWDTEAFF	TGCAGCGTTAAAGGGGGGTGGGACACTGAAGCTTTCTTT	TRBV29-1	TRBJ1-1	NA	once
CASSAKDRAYGYTF	TGTGCCAGCAGCGCGAAGGACAGGGCCTATGGCTACACCTTC	TRBV9	TRBJ1-2	TRBD1	NA
CARIYEQYF	TGTGCCAGGATCTACGAGCAGTACTTC	TRBV12-3/TRBV12-4	TRBJ2-7	NA	NA
CASWSGTSRYEQYF	TGCGCCAGCTGGTCTGGGACTAGCCGCTACGAGCAGTACTTC	TRBV5-1	TRBJ2-7	TRBD2	NA
CASSLQGTVEKLFF	TGTGCCAGTAGTCTGCAGGGGACGGTTGAAAAACTGTTTTTT	TRBV19	TRBJ1-4	NA	few
CASSRTGDEQYF	TGTGCCAGCAGCCGGACAGGGGACGAGCAGTACTTC	TRBV5-8	TRBJ2-7	TRBD1	once